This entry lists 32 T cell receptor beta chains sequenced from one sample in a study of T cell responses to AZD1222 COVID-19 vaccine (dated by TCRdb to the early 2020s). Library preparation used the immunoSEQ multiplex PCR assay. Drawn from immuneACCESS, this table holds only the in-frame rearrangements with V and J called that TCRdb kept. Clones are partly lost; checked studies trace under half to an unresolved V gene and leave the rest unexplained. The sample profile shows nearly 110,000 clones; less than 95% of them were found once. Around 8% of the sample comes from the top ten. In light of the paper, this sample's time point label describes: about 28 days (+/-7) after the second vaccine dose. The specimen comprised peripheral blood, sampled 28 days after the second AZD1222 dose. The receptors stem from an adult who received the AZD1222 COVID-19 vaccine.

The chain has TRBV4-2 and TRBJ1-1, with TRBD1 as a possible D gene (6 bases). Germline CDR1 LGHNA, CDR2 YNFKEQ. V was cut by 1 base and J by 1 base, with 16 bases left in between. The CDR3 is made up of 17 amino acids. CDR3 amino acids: CASSQVQGGYSNTEAFF. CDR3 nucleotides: TGTGCCAGCAGCCAAGTACAGGGTGGATACTCGAACACTGAAGCTTTCTTT.

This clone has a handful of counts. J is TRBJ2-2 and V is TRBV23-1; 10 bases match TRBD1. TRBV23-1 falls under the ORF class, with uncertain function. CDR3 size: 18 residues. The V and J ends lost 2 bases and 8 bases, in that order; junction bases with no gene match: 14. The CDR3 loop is CASSQTTGGRRRKGELFF. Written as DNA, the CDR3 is TGCGCCAGCAGTCAAACGACAGGGGGCCGCAGGAGGAAAGGGGAGCTGTTTTTT.

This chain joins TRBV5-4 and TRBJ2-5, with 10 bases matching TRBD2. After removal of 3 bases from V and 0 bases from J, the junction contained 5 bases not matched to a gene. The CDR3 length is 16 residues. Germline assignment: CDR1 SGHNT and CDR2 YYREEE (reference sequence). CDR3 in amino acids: CASSSGLAENQETQYF. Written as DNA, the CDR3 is TGTGCCAGCAGCTCCGGACTAGCGGAGAACCAAGAGACCCAGTACTTC.

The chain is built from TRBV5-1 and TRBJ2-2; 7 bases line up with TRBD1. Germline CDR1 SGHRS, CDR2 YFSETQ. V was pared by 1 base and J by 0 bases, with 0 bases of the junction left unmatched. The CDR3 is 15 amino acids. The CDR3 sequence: CASSLRGPNTGELFF. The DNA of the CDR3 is TGCGCCAGCAGCTTGAGGGGGCCGAACACCGGGGAGCTGTTTTTT.

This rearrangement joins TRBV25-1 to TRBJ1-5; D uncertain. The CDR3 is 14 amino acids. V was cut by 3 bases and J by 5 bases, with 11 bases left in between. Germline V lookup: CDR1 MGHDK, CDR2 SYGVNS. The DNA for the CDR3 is TGTGCCAGCAGTGATGCCGGGTCCGATCAGCCCCAGCATTTT. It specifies CASSDAGSDQPQHF.

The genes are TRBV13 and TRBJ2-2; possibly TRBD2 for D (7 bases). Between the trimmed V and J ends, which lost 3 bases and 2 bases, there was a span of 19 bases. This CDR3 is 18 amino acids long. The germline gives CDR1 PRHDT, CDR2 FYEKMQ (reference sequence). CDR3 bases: TGTGCCAGCAGCTTCCCGGAGGGCGGGGGCCGAAACACCGGGGAGCTGTTTTTT. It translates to CASSFPEGGGRNTGELFF. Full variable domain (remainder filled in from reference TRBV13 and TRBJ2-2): AAGVIQSPRHLIKEKRETATLKCYPIPRHDTVYWYQQGPGQDPQFLISFYEKMQSDKGSIPDRFSAQQFSDYHSELNMSSLELGDSALYFCASSFPEGGGRNTGELFFGEGSRLTVL.

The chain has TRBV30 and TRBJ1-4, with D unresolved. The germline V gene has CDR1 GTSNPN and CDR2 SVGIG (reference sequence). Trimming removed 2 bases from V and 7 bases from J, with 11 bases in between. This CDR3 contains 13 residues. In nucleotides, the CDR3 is TGTGCCTGGAGTTCGTTGGCCGGTGAAAAACTGTTTTTT. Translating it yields CAWSSLAGEKLFF.

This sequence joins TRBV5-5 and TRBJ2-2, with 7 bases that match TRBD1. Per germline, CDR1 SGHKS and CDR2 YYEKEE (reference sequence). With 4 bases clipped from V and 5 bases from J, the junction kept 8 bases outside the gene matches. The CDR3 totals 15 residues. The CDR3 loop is CASSPLPGQTGELFF. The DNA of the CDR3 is TGTGCCAGCAGCCCCTTACCGGGACAGACCGGGGAGCTGTTTTTT.

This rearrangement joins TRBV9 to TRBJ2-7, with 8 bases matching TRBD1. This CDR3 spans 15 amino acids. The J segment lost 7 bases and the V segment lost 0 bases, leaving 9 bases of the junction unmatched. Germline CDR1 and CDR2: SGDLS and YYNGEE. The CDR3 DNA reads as TGTGCCAGCAGCGTAGCTCCGACAGGGGAGCGGGAGCAGTACTTC. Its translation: CASSVAPTGEREQYF. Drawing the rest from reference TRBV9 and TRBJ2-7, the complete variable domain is DSGVTQTPKHLITATGQRVTLRCSPRSGDLSVYWYQQSLDQGLQFLIQYYNGEERAKGNILERFSAQQFPDLHSELNLSSLELGDSALYFCASSVAPTGEREQYFGPGTRLTVT.

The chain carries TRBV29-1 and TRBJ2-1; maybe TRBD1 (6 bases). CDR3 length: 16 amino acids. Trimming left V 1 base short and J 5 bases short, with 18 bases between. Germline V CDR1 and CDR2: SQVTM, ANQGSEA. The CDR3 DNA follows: TGCAGCGTTGAAGCCCCTACGGGACATACCCACAATGAGCAGTTCTTC. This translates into CSVEAPTGHTHNEQFF.

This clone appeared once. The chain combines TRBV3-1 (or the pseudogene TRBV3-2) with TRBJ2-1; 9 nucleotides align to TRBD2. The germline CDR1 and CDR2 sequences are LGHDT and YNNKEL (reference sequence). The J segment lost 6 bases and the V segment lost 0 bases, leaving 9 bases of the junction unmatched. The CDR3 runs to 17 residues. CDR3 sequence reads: CASSQDSETSGANEQFF. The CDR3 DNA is TGTGCCAGCAGCCAAGATTCGGAGACTAGCGGAGCCAATGAGCAGTTCTTC.

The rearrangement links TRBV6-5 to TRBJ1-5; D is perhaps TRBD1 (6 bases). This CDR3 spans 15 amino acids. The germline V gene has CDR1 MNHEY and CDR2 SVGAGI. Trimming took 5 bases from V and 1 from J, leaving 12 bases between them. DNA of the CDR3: TGTGCCAGCAGTCACAGGGCTTGGAGCAATCAGCCCCAGCATTTT. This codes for CASSHRAWSNQPQHF.

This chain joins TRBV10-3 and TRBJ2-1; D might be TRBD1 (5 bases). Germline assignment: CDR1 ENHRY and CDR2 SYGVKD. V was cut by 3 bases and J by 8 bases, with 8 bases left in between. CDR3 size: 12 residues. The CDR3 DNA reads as TGTGCCATCAGTGATCAGGGCCATGAGCAGTTCTTC. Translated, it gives CAISDQGHEQFF.

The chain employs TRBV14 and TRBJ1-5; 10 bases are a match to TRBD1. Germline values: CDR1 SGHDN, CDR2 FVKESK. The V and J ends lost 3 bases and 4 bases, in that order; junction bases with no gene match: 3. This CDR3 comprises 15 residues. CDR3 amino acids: CASSQGQGKNQPQHF. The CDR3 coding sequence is TGTGCCAGCAGCCAGGGACAGGGGAAAAATCAGCCCCAGCATTTT.

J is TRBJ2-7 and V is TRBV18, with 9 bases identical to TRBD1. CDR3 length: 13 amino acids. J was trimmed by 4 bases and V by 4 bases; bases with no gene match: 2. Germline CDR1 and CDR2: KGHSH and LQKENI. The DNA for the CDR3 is TGTGCCAGCTCACTGGGACAGGGTTACGAGCAGTACTTC. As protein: CASSLGQGYEQYF.

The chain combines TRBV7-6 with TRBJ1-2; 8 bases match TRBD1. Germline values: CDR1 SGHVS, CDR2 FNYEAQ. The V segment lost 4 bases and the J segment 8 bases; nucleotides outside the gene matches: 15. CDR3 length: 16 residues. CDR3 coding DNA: TGTGCCAGCAGCTATCCATTGACTGGACAGGGAGAAGGCTACACCTTC. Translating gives CASSYPLTGQGEGYTF.

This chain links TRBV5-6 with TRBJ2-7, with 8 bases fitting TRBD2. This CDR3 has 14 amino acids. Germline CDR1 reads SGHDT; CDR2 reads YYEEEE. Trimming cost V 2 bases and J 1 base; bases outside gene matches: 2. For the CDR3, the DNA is TGTGCCAGCAGCTTACTAGCGGAGTCCTACGAGCAGTACTTC. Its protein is CASSLLAESYEQYF.

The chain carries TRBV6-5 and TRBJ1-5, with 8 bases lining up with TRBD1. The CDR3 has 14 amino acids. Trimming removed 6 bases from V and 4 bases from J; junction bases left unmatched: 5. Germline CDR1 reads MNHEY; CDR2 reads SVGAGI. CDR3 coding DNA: TGTGCCAGCAGGGTCCGGACAGGGAATCAGCCCCAGCATTTT. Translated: CASRVRTGNQPQHF.

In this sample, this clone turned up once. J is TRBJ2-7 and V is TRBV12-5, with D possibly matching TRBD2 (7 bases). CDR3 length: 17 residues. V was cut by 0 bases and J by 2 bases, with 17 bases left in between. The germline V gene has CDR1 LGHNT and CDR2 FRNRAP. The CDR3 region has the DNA TGTGCTAGTGGTTTGGTACTCGTCTCCGGGGGGCCCTACGAGCAGTACTTC. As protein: CASGLVLVSGGPYEQYF.

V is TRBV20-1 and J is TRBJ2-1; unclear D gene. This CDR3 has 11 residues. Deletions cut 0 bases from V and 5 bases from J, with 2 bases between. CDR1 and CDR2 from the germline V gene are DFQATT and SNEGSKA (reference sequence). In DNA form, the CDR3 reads TGCAGTGCTAGAGAGGACAATGAGCAGTTCTTC. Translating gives CSAREDNEQFF.

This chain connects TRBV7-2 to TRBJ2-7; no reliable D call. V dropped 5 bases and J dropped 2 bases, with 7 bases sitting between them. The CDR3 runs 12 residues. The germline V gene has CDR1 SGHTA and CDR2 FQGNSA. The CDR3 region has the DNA TGTGCCAGCAGCAAAGGGACCTACGAGCAGTACTTC. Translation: CASSKGTYEQYF.

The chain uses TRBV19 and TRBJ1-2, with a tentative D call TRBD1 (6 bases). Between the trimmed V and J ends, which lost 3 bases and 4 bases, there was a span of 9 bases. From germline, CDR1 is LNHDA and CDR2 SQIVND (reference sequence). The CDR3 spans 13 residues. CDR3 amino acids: CASSITGTYGYTF. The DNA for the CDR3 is TGTGCCAGTAGTATCACAGGGACCTATGGCTACACCTTC. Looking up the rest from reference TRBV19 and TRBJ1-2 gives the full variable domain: DGGITQSPKYLFRKEGQNVTLSCEQNLNHDAMYWYRQDPGQGLRLIYYSQIVNDFQKGDIAEGYSVSREKKESFPLTVTSAQKNPTAFYLCASSITGTYGYTFGSGTRLTVV.

This chain's CDR3 is CASSSTSGGAYEQYF. In nucleotides, the CDR3 is TGTGCCAGCAGCTCGACTAGCGGGGGGGCCTACGAGCAGTACTTC. V usage is TRBV7-2 and J usage is TRBJ2-7, with 14 bases aligning to TRBD2. The length of the CDR3 is 15 residues. The junction had 1 base not matched to a gene; V was cut back by 4 bases and J by 2 bases. Germline CDR1 is SGHTA and CDR2 is FQGNSA.

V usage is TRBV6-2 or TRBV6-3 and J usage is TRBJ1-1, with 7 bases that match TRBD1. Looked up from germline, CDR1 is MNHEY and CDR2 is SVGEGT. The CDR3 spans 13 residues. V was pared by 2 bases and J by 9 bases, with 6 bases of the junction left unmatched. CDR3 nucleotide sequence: TGTGCCAGCAGTTACGGTCCAGGGGGACAAGCTTTCTTT. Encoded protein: CASSYGPGGQAFF.

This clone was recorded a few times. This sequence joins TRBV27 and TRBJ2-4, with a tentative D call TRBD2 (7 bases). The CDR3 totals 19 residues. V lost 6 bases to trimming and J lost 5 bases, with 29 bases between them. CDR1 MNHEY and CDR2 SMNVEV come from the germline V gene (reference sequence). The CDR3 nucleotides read TGTGCCAGCAGCTTACGCCAGGGGTGGACGACGGGGGGCCAAAACATTCAGTACTTC. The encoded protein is CASSLRQGWTTGGQNIQYF.

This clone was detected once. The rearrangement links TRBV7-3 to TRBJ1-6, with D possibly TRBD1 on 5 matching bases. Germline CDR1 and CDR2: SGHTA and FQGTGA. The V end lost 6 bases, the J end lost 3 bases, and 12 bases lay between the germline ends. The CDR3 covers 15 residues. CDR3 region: CASSVGGGYNSPLHF. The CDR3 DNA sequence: TGTGCCAGCAGTGTGGGGGGTGGCTATAATTCACCCCTCCACTTT.

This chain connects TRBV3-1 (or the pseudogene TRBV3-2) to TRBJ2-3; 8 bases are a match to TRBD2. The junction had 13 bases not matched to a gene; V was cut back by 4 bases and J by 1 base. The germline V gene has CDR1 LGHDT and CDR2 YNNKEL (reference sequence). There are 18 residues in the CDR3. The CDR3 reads CASSPNRGSGEGTDTQYF. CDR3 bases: TGTGCCAGCAGCCCTAATCGAGGTAGCGGGGAGGGCACAGATACGCAGTATTTT.

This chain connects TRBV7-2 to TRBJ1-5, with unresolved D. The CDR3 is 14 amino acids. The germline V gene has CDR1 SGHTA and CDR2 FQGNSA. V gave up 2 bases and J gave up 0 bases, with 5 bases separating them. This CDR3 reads CASSLKSSNQPQHF. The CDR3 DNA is TGTGCCAGCAGCTTAAAGTCTAGCAATCAGCCCCAGCATTTT. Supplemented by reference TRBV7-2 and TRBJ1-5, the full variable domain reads GAGVSQSPSNKVTEKGKDVELRCDPISGHTALYWYRQSLGQGLEFLIYFQGNSAPDKSGLPSDRFSAERTGGSVSTLTIQRTQQEDSAVYLCASSLKSSNQPQHFGDGTRLSIL.

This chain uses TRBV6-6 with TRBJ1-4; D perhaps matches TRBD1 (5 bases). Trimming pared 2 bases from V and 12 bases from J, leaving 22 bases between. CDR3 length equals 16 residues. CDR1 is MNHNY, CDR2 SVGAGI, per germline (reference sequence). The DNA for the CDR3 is TGTGCCAGCAGTTACGGGGCGACGAATCGGGGTTTGGAACTGTTTTTT. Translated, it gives CASSYGATNRGLELFF.

The DNA of the CDR3 is TGTGCCAGCAGTTCACAGGATGCCAAAAACATTCAGTACTTC. Encoded protein: CASSSQDAKNIQYF. J is TRBJ2-4 and V is TRBV6-5, with D tentatively TRBD1 (5 bases). The ends were cut back, 4 bases at V and 1 base at J, with 8 bases in the middle. CDR3 length: 14 amino acids. Germline CDR1 reads MNHEY; CDR2 reads SVGAGI.

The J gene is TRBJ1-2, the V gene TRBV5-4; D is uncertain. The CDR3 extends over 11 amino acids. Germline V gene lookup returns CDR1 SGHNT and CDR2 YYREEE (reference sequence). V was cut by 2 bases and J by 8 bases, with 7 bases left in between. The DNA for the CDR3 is TGTGCCAGCAGCTTCGGAGGGGGCTACACCTTC. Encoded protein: CASSFGGGYTF.

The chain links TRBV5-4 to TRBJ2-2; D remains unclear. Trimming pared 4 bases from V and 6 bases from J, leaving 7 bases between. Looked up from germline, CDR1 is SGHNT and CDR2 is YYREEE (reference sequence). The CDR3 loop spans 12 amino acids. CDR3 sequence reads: CASSRDAGELFF. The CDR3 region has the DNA TGTGCCAGCAGCCGAGATGCCGGGGAGCTGTTTTTT.